A single sample gave rise to the 4 T cell receptor beta chains below, sequenced in a study of T cells in Graves' hyperthyroidism and ophthalmopathy. Amplification yielded TCR beta CDR3 regions, with RNA transcripts as the source. HTBI primers were the set used in a first-round RT-PCR of the TCR CDR3. TCRdb re-called the multiplex PCR reads with MiXCR, one entry per CDR3 protein. The repertoire has around 200,000 distinct CDR3 sequences, about 18% of them found once; the top ten carry approximately 40%. The sample was blood. These receptors came from a man aged 35 to 55 with Graves' hyperthyroidism.

This clonotype occurred a few times. The V and J genes are TRBV7-9 and TRBJ2-7, with TRBD1 matching over 9 bases. The V segment lost 1 base and the J segment 5 bases; nucleotides outside the gene matches: 3. CDR3 length: 14 amino acids. The germline CDR1 and CDR2 sequences are SEHNR and FQNEAQ (reference sequence). The CDR3: CASSLVGDRDEQYF. Here the CDR3 DNA reads TGTGCCAGCAGCTTAGTAGGGGACAGGGACGAGCAGTACTTC. Variable domain in full (rest from reference TRBV7-9 and TRBJ2-7): DTGVSQNPRHKITKRGQNVTFRCDPISEHNRLYWYRQTLGQGPEFLTYFQNEAQLEKSRLLSDRFSAERPKGSFSTLEIQRTEQGDSAMYLCASSLVGDRDEQYFGPGTRLTVT.

This clonotype has just a few counts. The chain combines TRBV10-2 with TRBJ1-1; a possible D gene is TRBD1 (6 bases). V was clipped by 2 bases and J by 1 base, with 20 bases between them. From germline, CDR1 is WSHSY and CDR2 SAAADI. CDR3 length: 18 amino acids. CDR3 in DNA: TGCGCCAGCAGTGAGGAAGGGCAGGGGCTCATTCGGAACACTGAAGCTTTCTTT. It translates to CASSEEGQGLIRNTEAFF.

This clonotype occurred many times. The chain is built from TRBV2 and TRBJ1-2, with 7 bases aligning to TRBD1. The CDR3 sequence is 15 residues long. Trimming removed 3 bases from V and 3 bases from J; junction bases left unmatched: 7. In germline, CDR1 is SNHLY, CDR2 FYNNEI. The CDR3 region is CASSDLGTEDYGYTF. As DNA, the CDR3 is TGTGCCAGCAGTGACCTAGGGACAGAAGACTATGGCTACACCTTC.

This clonotype was seen more than once but under ten times. This chain links TRBV9 with TRBJ2-2; possible D gene TRBD1, 6 bases. The CDR3 consists of 16 residues. CDR1 SGDLS and CDR2 YYNGEE come from the germline V gene. Trimming took 3 bases from V and 7 from J, leaving 19 bases between them. The CDR3 sequence: CASSELAGAEGGELFF. The DNA for the CDR3 is TGTGCCAGCAGCGAACTGGCAGGGGCCGAGGGCGGGGAGCTGTTTTTT.